This entry is about one T cell receptor (beta chain). Antigen specificity is unknown. There was one heparinised blood draw per donor, averaging about 100 mL. The data are from a study of beta chain features in type 1 diabetes. Study overall: Cell yields, gender and age were similar in healthy donors and patients. General study results and limits: cDNA-based reads could over-represent cells with high TCR expression.

Expressed TCRB transcripts were sequenced, since all the RNA that had been isolated was reverse transcribed. Method: immunoSEQ multiplex PCR; TCRdb's copy keeps in-frame clones and lacks some. The sample contains 350,000 to 450,000 clones, approximately 14% of which appear only once. Germline V gene data show CDR1 as SGHRS and CDR2 as YFSETQ. Trimming removed 0 bases at V and 8 bases at J, with 14 bases between. This CDR3 comprises 15 residues. The sequence came from a man aged 25-45 years in good health. What was sequenced was naive CD4+ T cells from blood. J is TRBJ1-4 and V is TRBV5-1; D remains ambiguous. As DNA, the CDR3 is TGCGCCAGCAGCTTGGAGCGGGTAATAGGGGAAAAACTGTTTTTT. Translating it yields CASSLERVIGEKLFF.